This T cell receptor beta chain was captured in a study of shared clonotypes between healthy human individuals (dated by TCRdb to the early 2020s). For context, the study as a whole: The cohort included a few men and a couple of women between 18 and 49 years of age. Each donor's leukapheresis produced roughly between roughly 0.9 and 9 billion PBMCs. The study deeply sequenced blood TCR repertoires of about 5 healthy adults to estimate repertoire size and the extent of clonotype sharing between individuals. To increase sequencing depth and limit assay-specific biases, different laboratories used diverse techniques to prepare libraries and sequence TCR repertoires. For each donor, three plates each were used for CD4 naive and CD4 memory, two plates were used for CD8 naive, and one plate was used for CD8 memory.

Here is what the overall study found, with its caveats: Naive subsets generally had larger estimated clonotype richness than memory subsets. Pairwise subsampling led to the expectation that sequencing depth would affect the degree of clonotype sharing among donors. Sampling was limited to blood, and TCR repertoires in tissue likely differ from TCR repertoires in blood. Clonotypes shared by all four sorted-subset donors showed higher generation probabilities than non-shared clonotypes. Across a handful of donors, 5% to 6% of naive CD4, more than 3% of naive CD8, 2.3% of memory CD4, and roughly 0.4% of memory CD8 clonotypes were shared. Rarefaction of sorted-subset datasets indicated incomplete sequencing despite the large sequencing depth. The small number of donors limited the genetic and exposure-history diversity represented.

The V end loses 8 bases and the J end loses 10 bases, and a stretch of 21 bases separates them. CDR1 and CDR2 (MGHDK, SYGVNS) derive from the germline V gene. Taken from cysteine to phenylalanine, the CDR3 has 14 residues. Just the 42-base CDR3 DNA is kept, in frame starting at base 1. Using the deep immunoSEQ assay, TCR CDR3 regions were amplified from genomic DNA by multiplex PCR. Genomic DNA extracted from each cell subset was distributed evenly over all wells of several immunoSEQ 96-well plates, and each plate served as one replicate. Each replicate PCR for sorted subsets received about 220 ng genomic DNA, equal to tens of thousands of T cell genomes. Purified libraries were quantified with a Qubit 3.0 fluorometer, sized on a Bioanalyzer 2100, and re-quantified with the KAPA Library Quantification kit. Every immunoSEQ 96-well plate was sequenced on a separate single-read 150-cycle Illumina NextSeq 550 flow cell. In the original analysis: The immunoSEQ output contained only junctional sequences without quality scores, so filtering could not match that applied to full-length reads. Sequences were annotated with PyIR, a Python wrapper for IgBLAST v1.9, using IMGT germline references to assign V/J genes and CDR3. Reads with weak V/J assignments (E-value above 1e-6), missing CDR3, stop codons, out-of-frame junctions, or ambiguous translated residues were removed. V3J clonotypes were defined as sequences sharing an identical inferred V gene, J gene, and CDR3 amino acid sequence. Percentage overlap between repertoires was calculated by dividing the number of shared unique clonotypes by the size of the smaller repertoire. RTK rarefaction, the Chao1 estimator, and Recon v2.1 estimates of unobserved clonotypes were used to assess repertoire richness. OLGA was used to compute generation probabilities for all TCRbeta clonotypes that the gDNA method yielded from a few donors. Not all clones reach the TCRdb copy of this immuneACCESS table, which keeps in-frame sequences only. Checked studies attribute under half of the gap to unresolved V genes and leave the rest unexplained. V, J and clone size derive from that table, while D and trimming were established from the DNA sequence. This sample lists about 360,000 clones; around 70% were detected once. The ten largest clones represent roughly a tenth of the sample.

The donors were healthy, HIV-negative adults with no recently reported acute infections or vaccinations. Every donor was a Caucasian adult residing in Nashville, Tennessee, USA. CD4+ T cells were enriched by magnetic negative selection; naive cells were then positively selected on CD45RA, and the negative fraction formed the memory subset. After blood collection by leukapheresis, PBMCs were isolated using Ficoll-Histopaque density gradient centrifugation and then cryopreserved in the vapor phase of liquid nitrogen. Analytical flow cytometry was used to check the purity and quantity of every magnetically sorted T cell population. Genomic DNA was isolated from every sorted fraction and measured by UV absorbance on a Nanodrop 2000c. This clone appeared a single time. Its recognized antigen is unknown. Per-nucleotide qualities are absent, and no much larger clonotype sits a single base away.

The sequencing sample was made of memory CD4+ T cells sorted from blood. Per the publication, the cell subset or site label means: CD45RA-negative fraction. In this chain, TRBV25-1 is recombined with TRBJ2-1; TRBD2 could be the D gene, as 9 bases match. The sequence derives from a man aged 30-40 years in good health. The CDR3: CASLSGRHRGEQFF. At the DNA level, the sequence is TGTGCCAGCCTCAGCGGGAGGCACAGGGGGGAGCAGTTCTTC.